The 25 T cell receptor beta chains in this list originate from one sample, sequenced in a study of T cell changes during pregnancy in multiple sclerosis. The table came from immunoSEQ multiplex PCR; TCRdb's copy has only in-frame clones and leaves some out. This table holds roughly 69,000 clones, over 75% found once. The sequenced sample was CD4+ T cells from peripheral blood mononuclear cells, obtained in the third trimester of pregnancy. The receptors were sampled from a female donor in good health, enrolled as a control in a pregnancy study.

The chain is built from TRBV19 and TRBJ2-4; maybe TRBD2 (6 bases). In germline, CDR1 is LNHDA, CDR2 SQIVND (reference sequence). The CDR3 consists of 15 residues. The germline V and J ends were trimmed by 5 bases and 4 bases, with 15 bases remaining between them. The CDR3 DNA is TGTGCCAGTAGTGCCACGGGGGACTTTAAAAACATTCAGTACTTC. Translation gives CASSATGDFKNIQYF.

The gene calls are TRBV7-2 and TRBJ2-7, with D tentatively TRBD1 (5 bases). The length of the CDR3 is 13 residues. Trimming left V 1 base short and J 2 bases short, with 6 bases between. Germline V gene lookup returns CDR1 SGHTA and CDR2 FQGNSA. The CDR3 bases are TGTGCCAGCAGCTTAGGGGGCCCCTACGAGCAGTACTTC. This sequence encodes CASSLGGPYEQYF.

The chain carries TRBV5-4 and TRBJ1-2; weak D call: TRBD1 (5 bases). The CDR3 extends over 14 amino acids. The V gene's germline CDR1 is SGHNT and CDR2 YYREEE (reference sequence). Trimming stripped 0 bases from V and 0 bases from J, with 6 bases between. CDR3 region: CASSLDRSNYGYTF. CDR3 in DNA: TGTGCCAGCAGCTTGGACAGGTCTAACTATGGCTACACCTTC.

The rearrangement links TRBV18 to TRBJ2-3; 11 bases line up with TRBD1. This CDR3 contains 15 residues. Germline V CDR1 and CDR2: KGHSH, LQKENI. J was trimmed by 1 base and V by 4 bases; bases with no gene match: 1. In DNA form, the CDR3 reads TGTGCCAGCTCACGGGGACAGGGGGGCACAGATACGCAGTATTTT. This translates into CASSRGQGGTDTQYF.

The rearrangement uses TRBV12-5 and TRBJ1-2; 7 positions match TRBD1. The germline CDR1 and CDR2 sequences are LGHNT and FRNRAP. J gave up 6 bases and V 1 base, and 5 bases lay outside the gene matches. The CDR3 is 14 amino acids. CDR3 nucleotide sequence: TGTGCTAGTGGTTTGGATGGGACAGACAATGGCTACACCTTC. Translation: CASGLDGTDNGYTF.

The V gene is TRBV25-1, the J gene TRBJ2-1, with a possible D match to TRBD2 (7 bases). The CDR3 consists of 18 residues. Germline lookup yields CDR1 MGHDK and CDR2 SYGVNS. Trimming took off 5 bases at V and 1 base at J, with 21 bases between the two ends. CDR3 region: CASSLITVRGGSYNEQFF. As DNA, the CDR3 is TGTGCCAGCAGTTTAATCACCGTGAGGGGGGGTTCCTACAATGAGCAGTTCTTC.

The chain links TRBV2 to TRBJ1-2; D gene ambiguous. CDR1 and CDR2 from the germline V gene are SNHLY and FYNNEI. V was clipped by 2 bases and J by 6 bases, with 7 bases between them. The CDR3 runs 12 residues. The CDR3 protein is CASSELANGYTF. In DNA, the CDR3 is TGTGCCAGCAGTGAATTAGCAAATGGCTACACCTTC. The variable domain in full, with the rest retrieved from reference TRBV2 and TRBJ1-2, is EPEVTQTPSHQVTQMGQEVILRCVPISNHLYFYWYRQILGQKVEFLVSFYNNEISEKSEIFDDQFSVERPDGSNFTLKIRSTKLEDSAMYFCASSELANGYTFGSGTRLTVV.

V is TRBV30 and J is TRBJ1-1, with D uncertain. There are 14 residues in the CDR3. CDR1 is GTSNPN, CDR2 SVGIG, per germline (reference sequence). V was shortened by 4 bases and J by 1 base, with 13 bases between the two germline ends. The CDR3 spells CAWNIRTKNTEAFF. As DNA, the CDR3 is TGTGCCTGGAATATCAGAACCAAGAACACTGAAGCTTTCTTT.

This chain connects TRBV27 to TRBJ1-2, with 7 bases aligning to TRBD1. The CDR3 covers 17 residues. J gave up 3 bases and V 0 bases, and 10 bases lay outside the gene matches. Germline CDR1 reads MNHEY; CDR2 reads SMNVEV (reference sequence). The CDR3 nucleotides read TGTGCCAGCAGTTTATCAGGGGGCGAACTTATCTACTATGGCTACACCTTC. It translates to CASSLSGGELIYYGYTF.

The rearrangement uses TRBV4-3 and TRBJ2-7; D unclear. The V and J ends lost 1 base and 0 bases respectively, with 7 bases between them. This CDR3 comprises 14 residues. Germline V gives CDR1 LGHNA, CDR2 YSLEER. CDR3 region: CASSQVLSSYEQYF. CDR3 sequence (DNA): TGCGCCAGCAGCCAAGTGCTTAGCTCCTACGAGCAGTACTTC.

J is TRBJ1-1 and V is TRBV5-6, with 9 bases matching TRBD1. The CDR3 sequence is 14 residues long. The germline V gene encodes CDR1 SGHDT and CDR2 YYEEEE. V was pared by 3 bases and J by 1 base, with 1 base of the junction left unmatched. The CDR3 nucleotides read TGTGCCAGCAGCTGGGACAGGGAGAACACTGAAGCTTTCTTT. Protein product: CASSWDRENTEAFF. The full variable domain, its missing parts supplied by reference TRBV5-6 and TRBJ1-1, is DAGVTQSPTHLIKTRGQQVTLRCSPKSGHDTVSWYQQALGQGPQFIFQYYEEEERQRGNFPDRFSGHQFPNYSSELNVNALLLGDSALYLCASSWDRENTEAFFGQGTRLTVV.

V is TRBV25-1 and J is TRBJ2-4; 8 bases match TRBD1. CDR1 and CDR2 (germline): MGHDK, SYGVNS. V lost 4 bases, J lost 3 bases, and 14 bases stayed unmatched. This CDR3 has 18 residues. The CDR3 DNA is TGTGCCAGCAGTGCTTCGGCGGACAGGGTCTGGTTCAAAAACATTCAGTACTTC. Translation gives CASSASADRVWFKNIQYF.

Here the CDR3 reads CASSVDPGPYQPQHF. The DNA for the CDR3 is TGTGCCAGCAGCGTAGACCCAGGGCCTTATCAGCCCCAGCATTTT. The rearrangement joins TRBV9 to TRBJ1-5; tentatively, D is TRBD1 (5 bases). V gave up 0 bases and J gave up 5 bases, with 12 bases separating them. This CDR3 spans 15 amino acids. CDR1 and CDR2 (germline): SGDLS, YYNGEE.

The table lists this clone with a count of one. The CDR3 region is CASSLDGGPDEKLFF. DNA of the CDR3: TGTGCCAGCAGCTTAGACGGGGGGCCGGATGAAAAACTGTTTTTT. The J gene is TRBJ1-4, the V gene TRBV7-3; tentative D call: TRBD1 (6 bases). Trimming took 2 bases from V and 6 from J, leaving 13 bases between them. There are 15 residues in the CDR3. CDR1 and CDR2 from the germline V gene are SGHTA and FQGTGA.

The chain couples TRBV19 to TRBJ1-6, with no clear D. Germline V CDR1 and CDR2: LNHDA, SQIVND (reference sequence). The CDR3 is 13 amino acids. Trimming removed 3 bases at V and 6 bases at J, with 6 bases between. CDR3 in DNA: TGTGCCAGTAGTATCAACGGTAATTCACCCCTCCACTTT. Its translation: CASSINGNSPLHF. Based on the CDR3 plus reference TRBV19 and TRBJ1-6, the full variable domain is DGGITQSPKYLFRKEGQNVTLSCEQNLNHDAMYWYRQDPGQGLRLIYYSQIVNDFQKGDIAEGYSVSREKKESFPLTVTSAQKNPTAFYLCASSINGNSPLHFGNGTRLTVT.

The V and J genes are TRBV6-1 and TRBJ1-2; TRBD1 might be the D (5 bases). Trimming shortened V by 2 bases and J by 5 bases, and 12 bases separated the two germline ends. This CDR3 is 14 amino acids long. The germline CDR1 and CDR2 sequences are MNHNS and SASEGT. CDR3 nucleotides: TGTGCCAGCAGTGAATTAGGAACAGGTTATGGCTACACCTTC. This encodes CASSELGTGYGYTF.

The genes are TRBV19 and TRBJ1-1; a possible D gene is TRBD1 (5 bases). The germline V gene has CDR1 LNHDA and CDR2 SQIVND (reference sequence). Trimming took off 5 bases at V and 4 bases at J, with 14 bases between the two ends. The CDR3 extends over 14 amino acids. CDR3 loop: CASSLRQGRTEAFF. CDR3 in DNA: TGTGCCAGTAGTCTCCGTCAGGGTCGCACTGAAGCTTTCTTT.

The chain uses TRBV12-5 and TRBJ1-4; 7 bases map to TRBD1. Germline CDR1 LGHNT, CDR2 FRNRAP. V dropped 2 bases and J dropped 2; count of bases not matched to a gene: 8. The CDR3 totals 17 residues. The CDR3 here is CASGLFRQGGTNEKLFF. DNA of the CDR3: TGTGCTAGTGGTTTGTTCCGACAGGGCGGGACTAATGAAAAACTGTTTTTT.

This chain uses TRBV30 with TRBJ1-2; TRBD1 matches 8 bases. The CDR3 length is 12 residues. Trimming at V came to 5 bases and at J to 9 bases, leaving 8 bases not matched to a gene. Germline V CDR1 and CDR2: GTSNPN, SVGIG (reference sequence). CDR3 sequence reads: CAWADRVYSYTF. The CDR3 DNA is TGTGCCTGGGCGGACAGGGTTTATAGCTACACCTTC.

V gene TRBV9 combines with J gene TRBJ1-3; D gene unclear. The germline V gene has CDR1 SGDLS and CDR2 YYNGEE. Trimming removed 0 bases at V and 0 bases at J, with 7 bases between. CDR3 length equals 15 residues. The CDR3 protein is CASSVGRDSGNTIYF. The CDR3 DNA reads as TGTGCCAGCAGCGTAGGTCGGGACTCTGGAAACACCATATATTTT.

The gene calls are TRBV5-6 and TRBJ2-7, with TRBD1 as a possible D gene (6 bases). With 1 base removed from V and 6 bases from J, the gap between germline ends came to 17 bases. The CDR3 runs to 15 residues. The germline V gene encodes CDR1 SGHDT and CDR2 YYEEEE. The CDR3 here is CASSLSPTGGGEQYF. CDR3 DNA sequence: TGTGCCAGCAGCTTGTCCCCGACAGGAGGAGGCGAGCAGTACTTC.

The chain recombines TRBV19 with TRBJ1-1, with 8 positions matching TRBD1. There are 15 residues in the CDR3. The germline V gene encodes CDR1 LNHDA and CDR2 SQIVND (reference sequence). V lost 5 bases to trimming and J lost 1 base; unmatched junction nucleotides: 6. The CDR3 region is CASSYYRGGNTEAFF. CDR3 bases: TGTGCCAGTAGTTATTACAGGGGGGGGAACACTGAAGCTTTCTTT. Full variable domain (outside the CDR3, taken from reference TRBV19 and TRBJ1-1): DGGITQSPKYLFRKEGQNVTLSCEQNLNHDAMYWYRQDPGQGLRLIYYSQIVNDFQKGDIAEGYSVSREKKESFPLTVTSAQKNPTAFYLCASSYYRGGNTEAFFGQGTRLTVV.

The chain links TRBV6-1 to TRBJ2-5; 10 nucleotides line up with TRBD1. With V trimmed by 4 bases and J by 2 bases, 4 bases remained unmatched. The germline CDR1 and CDR2 sequences are MNHNS and SASEGT. The CDR3 consists of 15 residues. This CDR3 is CASSGGGQGQETQYF. In DNA form, the CDR3 reads TGTGCCAGCAGTGGGGGGGGACAGGGGCAAGAGACCCAGTACTTC.

The V call is TRBV6-1, the J call TRBJ2-7, with TRBD1 identical over 7 bases. The ends lost 3 bases at V and 5 bases at J; junction bases unmatched: 7. Per the germline V gene, CDR1 is MNHNS and CDR2 is SASEGT. This CDR3 has 14 amino acids. The CDR3 is CASSEQQGSDEQYF. The CDR3 DNA follows: TGTGCCAGCAGTGAGCAACAGGGGAGCGACGAGCAGTACTTC.

This chain joins TRBV25-1 and TRBJ1-1; the match to TRBD1 covers 9 bases. CDR3 length: 16 amino acids. Germline V gene data show CDR1 as MGHDK and CDR2 as SYGVNS. V trimming: 6 bases; J trimming: 1 base; junction bases outside the gene matches: 9. In DNA form, the CDR3 reads TGTGCCAGCAGCGTTACAGGGGGCGCGGGGAACACTGAAGCTTTCTTT. Translating gives CASSVTGGAGNTEAFF.